The 14 T cell receptor beta chains below all came from one sample that was sequenced in a study of cytomegalovirus exposure and HLA in healthy donors. PCR employed 60 Vbeta and 13 Jbeta primers. Only in-frame clones appear in the TCRdb table, and some are missing; sequencing was by immunoSEQ multiplex PCR. The sample carries 120,000 or so clones, roughly 80% recorded once. Sequencing used PBMCs. The receptors stem from a female donor in good health and CMV-seronegative.

The rearrangement links TRBV28 to TRBJ1-1; possibly TRBD1 for D (6 bases). Germline values: CDR1 MDHEN, CDR2 SYDVKM. Trimming left V 8 bases short and J 0 bases short, with 13 bases between. This CDR3 is built from 14 residues. The CDR3, as DNA: TGTGCCAGCCGGGACACTCTCATGAACACTGAAGCTTTCTTT. Translated, it gives CASRDTLMNTEAFF.

This chain connects TRBV5-3 to TRBJ2-2, with 10 bases that match TRBD2. TRBV5-3 is an ORF, and what it does is uncertain. This CDR3 has 17 residues. V was clipped by 4 bases and J by 1 base; unmatched bases: 7. In DNA, the CDR3 is TGTGCCAGAAGCCGTCCTAGCGGGAGAGGGAACACCGGGGAGCTGTTTTTT. This translates into CARSRPSGRGNTGELFF.

This rearrangement joins TRBV11-2 to TRBJ1-1; D remains ambiguous. The V gene's germline CDR1 is SGHAT and CDR2 FQNNGV. Trimming removed 5 bases from V and 3 bases from J, with 16 bases in between. The CDR3 runs 15 residues. The CDR3 DNA reads TGTGCCAGCAGCCTCGCGAGGTCGACGGACACTGAAGCTTTCTTT. It encodes CASSLARSTDTEAFF.

V gene TRBV9 combines with J gene TRBJ2-5, with TRBD1 as a possible D gene (6 bases). The CDR3 is made up of 14 amino acids. Germline V gene lookup returns CDR1 SGDLS and CDR2 YYNGEE. Trimming stripped 4 bases from V and 2 bases from J, with 12 bases between. CDR3 in amino acids: CASSSQGLQETQYF. CDR3 coding DNA: TGTGCCAGCAGCTCACAGGGTCTACAAGAGACCCAGTACTTC.

V usage is TRBV5-1 and J usage is TRBJ2-1, with 7 bases aligning to TRBD1. CDR1 SGHRS and CDR2 YFSETQ come from the germline V gene. V lost 3 bases to trimming and J lost 0 bases; unmatched junction nucleotides: 3. The CDR3 has 15 residues. The CDR3 is CASSYRGISYNEQFF. In DNA, the CDR3 is TGCGCCAGCAGCTACAGGGGTATCTCCTACAATGAGCAGTTCTTC.

The rearrangement uses TRBV11-2 and TRBJ1-6, with TRBD1 identical over 7 bases. Germline CDR1 reads SGHAT; CDR2 reads FQNNGV. The CDR3 loop spans 17 amino acids. The V gene end was trimmed by 5 bases and the J gene end by 1 base; junction bases not matched to a gene: 8. CDR3 coding DNA: TGTGCCAGCAGCCAGACAGGGAGTGCTTCCTATAATTCACCCCTCCACTTT. It yields the protein CASSQTGSASYNSPLHF. The variable domain in full, completed from reference TRBV11-2 and TRBJ1-6, reads EAGVAQSPRYKIIEKRQSVAFWCNPISGHATLYWYQQILGQGPKLLIQFQNNGVVDDSQLPKDRFSAERLKGVDSTLKIQPAKLEDSAVYLCASSQTGSASYNSPLHFGNGTRLTVT.

The chain uses TRBV5-6 and TRBJ2-1, with TRBD2 matching 9 bases. Trimming cost V 0 bases and J 7 bases; bases outside gene matches: 5. This CDR3 is 15 amino acids long. The germline CDR1 and CDR2 sequences are SGHDT and YYEEEE. In DNA, the CDR3 is TGTGCCAGCAGCTTGGCGGGTAGCGGGAGAAATGAGCAGTTCTTC. As protein: CASSLAGSGRNEQFF.

A few counts support this clone. The chain combines TRBV27 with TRBJ1-3; D uncertain. Trimming removed 5 bases from V and 1 base from J, with 15 bases in between. This CDR3 region has 16 residues. Germline loops: CDR1 MNHEY, CDR2 SMNVEV (reference sequence). CDR3 DNA sequence: TGTGCCAGCAGTGCGATCGGTCTAGGATCTGGAAACACCATATATTTT. Translation gives CASSAIGLGSGNTIYF.

The V call is TRBV7-6, the J call TRBJ2-1; 9 nucleotides match TRBD1. Germline lookup yields CDR1 SGHVS and CDR2 FNYEAQ. Losses at the gene ends were 5 bases for V and 9 bases for J; bases not matched to a gene: 11. The CDR3 contains 15 residues. The CDR3 here is CASSRRRDRVTEQFF. For the CDR3, the DNA is TGTGCCAGCAGCCGAAGGCGGGACAGGGTCACTGAGCAGTTCTTC.

V gene TRBV6-1 combines with J gene TRBJ1-5; TRBD1 might be the D (6 bases). The V end was cut by 4 bases, the J end by 11 bases, with 15 bases between. CDR3 length equals 13 residues. CDR1 and CDR2 from the germline V gene are MNHNS and SASEGT. In nucleotides, the CDR3 is TGTGCCAGCAGTGGTACAGGGAGCAGCACCCAGCATTTT. Its translation: CASSGTGSSTQHF.

The chain carries TRBV29-1 and TRBJ2-5, with TRBD1 identical over 8 bases. The CDR3 is made up of 15 amino acids. The V gene end was trimmed by 6 bases and the J gene end by 5 bases; junction bases not matched to a gene: 14. Germline CDR1 SQVTM, CDR2 ANQGSEA. The CDR3 spells CSVGVTGGFGETQYF. Here the CDR3 DNA reads TGCAGCGTCGGGGTCACAGGGGGTTTTGGTGAGACCCAGTACTTC.

This clone was counted a few times. This rearrangement joins TRBV7-2 to TRBJ1-2; D is possibly TRBD1 (6 bases). Germline CDR1 SGHTA, CDR2 FQGNSA. V lost 1 base to trimming and J lost 3 bases, with 12 bases between them. The CDR3 covers 15 residues. CDR3: CASSLEQGFDYGYTF. Written as DNA, the CDR3 is TGTGCCAGCAGCTTAGAACAGGGCTTCGACTATGGCTACACCTTC. The complete variable domain, with remaining parts taken from reference TRBV7-2 and TRBJ1-2, reads GAGVSQSPSNKVTEKGKDVELRCDPISGHTALYWYRQSLGQGLEFLIYFQGNSAPDKSGLPSDRFSAERTGGSVSTLTIQRTQQEDSAVYLCASSLEQGFDYGYTFGSGTRLTVV.

V gene TRBV7-3 combines with J gene TRBJ2-5; 9 nucleotides agree with TRBD1. The assigned J gene may be wrong: the sequence end matches TRBJ2-7 better. There are 14 residues in the CDR3. Looked up from germline, CDR1 is SGHTA and CDR2 is FQGTGA. The CDR3 DNA reads TGTGCCAGCAGCCCAGGACAGGGGTTCTACGAGCAGTACTTC. Translated, it gives CASSPGQGFYEQYF.

The chain links TRBV19 to TRBJ1-3; D is uncertain. The germline V gene encodes CDR1 LNHDA and CDR2 SQIVND (reference sequence). The CDR3 is 14 amino acids. Trimming took 8 bases from V and 0 from J, leaving 11 bases between them. The CDR3 loop is CASHRLVSGNTIYF. As DNA, the CDR3 is TGTGCCAGTCATCGACTGGTCTCTGGAAACACCATATATTTT.